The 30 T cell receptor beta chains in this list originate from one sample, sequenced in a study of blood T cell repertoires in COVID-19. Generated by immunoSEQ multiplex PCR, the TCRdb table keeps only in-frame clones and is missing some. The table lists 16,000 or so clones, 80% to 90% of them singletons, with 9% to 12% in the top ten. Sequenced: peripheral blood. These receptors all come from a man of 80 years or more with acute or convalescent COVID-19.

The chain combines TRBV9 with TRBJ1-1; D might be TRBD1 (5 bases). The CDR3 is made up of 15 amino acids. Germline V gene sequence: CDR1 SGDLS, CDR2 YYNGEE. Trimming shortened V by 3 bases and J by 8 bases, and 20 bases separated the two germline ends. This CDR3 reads CASSGRGTVNGEAFF. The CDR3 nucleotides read TGTGCCAGCAGCGGACGGGGGACGGTGAACGGGGAAGCTTTCTTT.

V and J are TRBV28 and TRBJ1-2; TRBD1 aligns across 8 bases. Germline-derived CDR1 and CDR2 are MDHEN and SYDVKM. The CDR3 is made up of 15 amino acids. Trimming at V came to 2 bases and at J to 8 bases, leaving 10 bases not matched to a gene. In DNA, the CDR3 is TGTGCCAGCAGTTTAGGGCAGGGGGCGCGGGAGGGCTACACCTTC. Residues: CASSLGQGAREGYTF.

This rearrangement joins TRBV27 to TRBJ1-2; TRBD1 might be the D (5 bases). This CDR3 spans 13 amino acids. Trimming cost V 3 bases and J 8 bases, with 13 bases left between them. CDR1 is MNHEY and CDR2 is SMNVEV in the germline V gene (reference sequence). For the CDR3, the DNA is TGTGCCAGCAGTTTCAGGGTCGGGGGGGGCTACACCTTC. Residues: CASSFRVGGGYTF.

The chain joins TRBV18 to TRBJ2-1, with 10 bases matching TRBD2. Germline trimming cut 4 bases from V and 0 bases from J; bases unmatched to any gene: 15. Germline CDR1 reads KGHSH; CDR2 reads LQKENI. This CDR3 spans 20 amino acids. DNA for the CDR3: TGTGCCAGCTCACAGCAGCAGGGACTAGCGCATACAAGCTCCTACAATGAGCAGTTCTTC. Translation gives CASSQQQGLAHTSSYNEQFF.

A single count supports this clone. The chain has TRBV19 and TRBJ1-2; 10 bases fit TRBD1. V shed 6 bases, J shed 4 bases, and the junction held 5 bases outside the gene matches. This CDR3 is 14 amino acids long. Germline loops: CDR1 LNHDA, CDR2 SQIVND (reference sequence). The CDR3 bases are TGTGCCAGTAGAGACAGGGGGCGCGGCTATGGCTACACCTTC. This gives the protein CASRDRGRGYGYTF.

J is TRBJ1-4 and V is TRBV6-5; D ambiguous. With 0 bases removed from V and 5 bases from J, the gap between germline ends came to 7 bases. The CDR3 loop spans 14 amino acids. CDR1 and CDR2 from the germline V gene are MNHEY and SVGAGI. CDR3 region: CASSYSTRNEKLFF. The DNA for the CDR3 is TGTGCCAGCAGTTACTCGACAAGGAATGAAAAACTGTTTTTT.

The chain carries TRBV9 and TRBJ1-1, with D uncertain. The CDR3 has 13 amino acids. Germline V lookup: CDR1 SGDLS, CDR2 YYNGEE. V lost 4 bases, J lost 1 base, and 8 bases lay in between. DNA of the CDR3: TGTGCCAGCAGCACAGAAGGGAACACTGAAGCTTTCTTT. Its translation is CASSTEGNTEAFF.

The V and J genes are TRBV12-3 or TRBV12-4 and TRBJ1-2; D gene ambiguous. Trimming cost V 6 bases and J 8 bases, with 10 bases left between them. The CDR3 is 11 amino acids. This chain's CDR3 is CASSRGSGYTF. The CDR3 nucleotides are TGTGCCAGCAGCCGGGGTTCCGGCTACACCTTC.

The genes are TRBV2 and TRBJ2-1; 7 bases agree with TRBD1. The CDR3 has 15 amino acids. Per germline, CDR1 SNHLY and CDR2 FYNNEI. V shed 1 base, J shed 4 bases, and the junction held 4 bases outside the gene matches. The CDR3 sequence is CASSEEQGLYNEQFF. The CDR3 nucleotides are TGTGCCAGCAGTGAAGAACAGGGGTTGTACAATGAGCAGTTCTTC.

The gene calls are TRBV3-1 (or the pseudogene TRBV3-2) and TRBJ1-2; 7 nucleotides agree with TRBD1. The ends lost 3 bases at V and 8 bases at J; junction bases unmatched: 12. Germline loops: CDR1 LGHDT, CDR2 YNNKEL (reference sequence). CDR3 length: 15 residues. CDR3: CASSHGQAFDAGYTF. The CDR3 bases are TGTGCCAGCAGCCATGGACAGGCCTTTGACGCAGGCTACACCTTC.

The CDR3 region has the DNA TGTGCCAGTAGTGCGACAGGGGTTGGGCTTCAGCCCCAGCATTTT. Its translation is CASSATGVGLQPQHF. The chain recombines TRBV19 with TRBJ1-5, with 8 positions matching TRBD1. Germline CDR1 LNHDA, CDR2 SQIVND (reference sequence). The CDR3 totals 15 residues. The ends lost 5 bases at V and 6 bases at J; junction bases unmatched: 9.

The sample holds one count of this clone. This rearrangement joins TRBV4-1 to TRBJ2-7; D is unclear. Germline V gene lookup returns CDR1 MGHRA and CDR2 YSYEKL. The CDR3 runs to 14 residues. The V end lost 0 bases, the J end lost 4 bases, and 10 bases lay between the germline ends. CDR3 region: CASSQDLTVYEQYF. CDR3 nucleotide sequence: TGCGCCAGCAGCCAAGATCTTACGGTATACGAGCAGTACTTC.

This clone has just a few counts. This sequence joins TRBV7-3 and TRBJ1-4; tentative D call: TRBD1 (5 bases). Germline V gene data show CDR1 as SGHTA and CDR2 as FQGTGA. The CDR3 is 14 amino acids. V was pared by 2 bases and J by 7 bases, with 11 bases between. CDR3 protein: CASSLGGEGEKLFF. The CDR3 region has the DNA TGTGCCAGCAGCTTAGGAGGGGAGGGTGAAAAACTGTTTTTT.

The DNA of the CDR3 is TGTGCCAGCAGCGCCGACAGGAACACTGAAGCTTTCTTT. Translation gives CASSADRNTEAFF. The J gene is TRBJ1-1, the V gene TRBV2, with a weak D call TRBD1 (5 bases). With 6 bases removed from V and 1 base from J, the gap between germline ends came to 9 bases. Germline V gene data show CDR1 as SNHLY and CDR2 as FYNNEI. The CDR3 contains 13 residues.

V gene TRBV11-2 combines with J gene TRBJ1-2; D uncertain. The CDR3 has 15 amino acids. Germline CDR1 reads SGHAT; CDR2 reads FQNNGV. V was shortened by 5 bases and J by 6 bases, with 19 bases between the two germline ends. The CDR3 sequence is CASSPRSSRIHGYTF. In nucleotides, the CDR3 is TGTGCCAGCAGCCCCCGGTCCTCTCGAATCCATGGCTACACCTTC.

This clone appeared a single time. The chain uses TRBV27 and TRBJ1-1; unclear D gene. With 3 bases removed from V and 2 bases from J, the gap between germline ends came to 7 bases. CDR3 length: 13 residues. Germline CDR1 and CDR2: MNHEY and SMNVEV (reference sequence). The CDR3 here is CASSFVRNTEAFF. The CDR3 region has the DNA TGTGCCAGCAGTTTTGTCAGAAACACTGAAGCTTTCTTT.

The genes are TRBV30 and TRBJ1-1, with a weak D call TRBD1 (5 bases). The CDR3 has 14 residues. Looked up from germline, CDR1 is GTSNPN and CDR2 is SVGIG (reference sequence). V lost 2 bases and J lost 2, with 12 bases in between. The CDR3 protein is CAWSPGTLNTEAFF. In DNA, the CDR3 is TGTGCCTGGAGTCCAGGGACTTTAAACACTGAAGCTTTCTTT.

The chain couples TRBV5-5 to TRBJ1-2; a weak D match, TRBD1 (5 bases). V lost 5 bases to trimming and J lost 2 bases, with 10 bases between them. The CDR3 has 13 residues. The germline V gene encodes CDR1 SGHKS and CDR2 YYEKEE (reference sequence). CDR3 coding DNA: TGTGCCAGCAGTCCCGACAGCAACTATGGCTACACCTTC. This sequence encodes CASSPDSNYGYTF.

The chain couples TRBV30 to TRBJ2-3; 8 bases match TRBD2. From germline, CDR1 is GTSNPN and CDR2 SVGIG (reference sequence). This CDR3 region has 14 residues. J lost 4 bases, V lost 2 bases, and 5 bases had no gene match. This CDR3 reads CAWSLGSGADTQYF. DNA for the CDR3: TGTGCCTGGAGTTTAGGTAGCGGGGCAGATACGCAGTATTTT.

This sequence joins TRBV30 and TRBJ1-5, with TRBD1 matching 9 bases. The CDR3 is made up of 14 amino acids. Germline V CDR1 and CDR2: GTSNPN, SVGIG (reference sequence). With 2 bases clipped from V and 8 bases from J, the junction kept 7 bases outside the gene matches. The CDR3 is CAWSSQGAREPQHF. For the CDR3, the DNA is TGTGCCTGGAGTTCACAGGGGGCCCGGGAGCCCCAGCATTTT.

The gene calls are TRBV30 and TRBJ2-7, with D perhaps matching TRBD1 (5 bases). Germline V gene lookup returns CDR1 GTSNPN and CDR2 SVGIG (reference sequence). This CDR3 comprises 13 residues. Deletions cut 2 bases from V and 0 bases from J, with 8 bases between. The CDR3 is CAWSPDTSYEQYF. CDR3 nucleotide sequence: TGTGCCTGGAGTCCGGACACCTCCTACGAGCAGTACTTC.

CDR3 DNA: TGTGCCAGCAGCCCCCCAGGGATCGCAGATACGCAGTATTTT. It translates to CASSPPGIADTQYF. The rearrangement uses TRBV7-3 and TRBJ2-3, with D possibly being TRBD1 (5 bases). V dropped 5 bases and J dropped 4 bases, with 13 bases sitting between them. The CDR3 extends over 14 amino acids. Germline lookup yields CDR1 SGHTA and CDR2 FQGTGA.

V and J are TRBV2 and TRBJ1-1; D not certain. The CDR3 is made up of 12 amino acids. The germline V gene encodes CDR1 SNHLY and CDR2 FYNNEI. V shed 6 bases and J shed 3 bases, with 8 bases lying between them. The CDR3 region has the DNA TGTGCCAGCAGGACTGCATACACTGAAGCTTTCTTT. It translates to CASRTAYTEAFF. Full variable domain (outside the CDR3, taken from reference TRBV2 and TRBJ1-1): EPEVTQTPSHQVTQMGQEVILRCVPISNHLYFYWYRQILGQKVEFLVSFYNNEISEKSEIFDDQFSVERPDGSNFTLKIRSTKLEDSAMYFCASRTAYTEAFFGQGTRLTVV.

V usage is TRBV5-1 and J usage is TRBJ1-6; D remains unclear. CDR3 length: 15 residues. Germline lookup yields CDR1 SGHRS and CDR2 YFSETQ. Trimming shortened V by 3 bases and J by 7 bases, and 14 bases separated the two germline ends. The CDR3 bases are TGCGCCAGCAGCTGGAGTGTGGAGGTCAATTCACCCCTCCACTTT. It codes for CASSWSVEVNSPLHF.

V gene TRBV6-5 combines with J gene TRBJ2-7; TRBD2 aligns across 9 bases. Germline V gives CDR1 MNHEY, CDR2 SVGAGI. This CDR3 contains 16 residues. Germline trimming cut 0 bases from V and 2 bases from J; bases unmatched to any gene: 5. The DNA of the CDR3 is TGTGCCAGCAGTTACTCCGGGACTAGCAGCCCCTACGAGCAGTACTTC. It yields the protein CASSYSGTSSPYEQYF.

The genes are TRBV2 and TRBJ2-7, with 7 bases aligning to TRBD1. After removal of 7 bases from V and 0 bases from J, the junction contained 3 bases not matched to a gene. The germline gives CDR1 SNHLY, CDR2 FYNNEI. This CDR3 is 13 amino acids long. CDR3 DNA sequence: TGTGCCAGCACGTGGACAGGCTCCTACGAGCAGTACTTC. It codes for CASTWTGSYEQYF.

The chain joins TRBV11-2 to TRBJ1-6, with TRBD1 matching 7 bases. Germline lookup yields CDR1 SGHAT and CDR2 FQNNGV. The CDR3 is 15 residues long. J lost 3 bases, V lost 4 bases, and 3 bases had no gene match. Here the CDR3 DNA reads TGTGCCAGCAGCTCTGGACAGGTCTATAATTCACCCCTCCACTTT. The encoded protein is CASSSGQVYNSPLHF.

Here the CDR3 reads CASSQDFRTSGETQYF. The CDR3 DNA follows: TGTGCCAGCAGCCAAGATTTCAGGACTAGTGGGGAGACCCAGTACTTC. This rearrangement joins TRBV3-1 (or the pseudogene TRBV3-2) to TRBJ2-5; 7 nucleotides align to TRBD2. Germline CDR1 reads LGHDT; CDR2 reads YNNKEL (reference sequence). With V trimmed by 0 bases and J by 5 bases, 9 bases remained unmatched. This CDR3 is built from 16 residues.

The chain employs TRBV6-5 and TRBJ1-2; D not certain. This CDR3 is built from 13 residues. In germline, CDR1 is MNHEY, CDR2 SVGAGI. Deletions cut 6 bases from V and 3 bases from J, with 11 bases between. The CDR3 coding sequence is TGTGCCAGCAGCGACGGGAGATACTATGGCTACACCTTC. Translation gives CASSDGRYYGYTF.

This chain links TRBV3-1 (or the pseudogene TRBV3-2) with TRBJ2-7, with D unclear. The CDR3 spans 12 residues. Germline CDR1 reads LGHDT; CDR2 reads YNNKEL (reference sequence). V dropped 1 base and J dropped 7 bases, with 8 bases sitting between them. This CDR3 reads CASSQARYEQYF. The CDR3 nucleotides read TGTGCCAGCAGCCAAGCTAGGTATGAGCAGTACTTC.